Included here is one T cell receptor (beta chain) sequence, with context. Its antigen remains unknown. The sample is drawn from a study of T cell responses to AZD1222 COVID-19 vaccine. Notes on the study in general: Epitopes outside B.1.351 and B.1.1.7 mutated regions reportedly drew nearly half of spike TCRs. Spike was spanned by vaccine-associated CD4 TCRs, which were dominant at 160-218 and 743-854. Scientists sampled the repertoires only once the peak T cell response had passed.

The CDR3 is made up of 13 amino acids. The V gene's germline CDR1 is MGHRA and CDR2 YSYEKL. Trimming pared 0 bases from V and 2 bases from J, leaving 2 bases between. Clones were read by immunoSEQ multiplex PCR, and TCRdb kept only the in-frame ones, dropping some. In the table there are more than 95,000 clones, around 92% of which are singletons. The V and J genes are TRBV4-1 and TRBJ1-5, with D uncertain. The origin of this receptor is an adult in good health. The specimen was peripheral blood, collected on day 0 of AZD1222 vaccination. The chain's CDR3 is CASSQDGNQPQHF. The CDR3 DNA is TGCGCCAGCAGCCAAGATGGCAATCAGCCCCAGCATTTT.